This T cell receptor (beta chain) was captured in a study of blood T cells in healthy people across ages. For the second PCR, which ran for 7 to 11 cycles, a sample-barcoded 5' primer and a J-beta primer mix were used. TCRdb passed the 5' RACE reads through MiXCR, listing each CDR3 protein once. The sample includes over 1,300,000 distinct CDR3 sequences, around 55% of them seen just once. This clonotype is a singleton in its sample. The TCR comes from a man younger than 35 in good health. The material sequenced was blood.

CDR3 in DNA: TGTGCCAGCAGCCGTGAACGGTCCCAGAACACTGAAGCTTTCTTT. Encoded protein: CASSRERSQNTEAFF. The V and J genes are TRBV3-1 and TRBJ1-1; D not resolved. Trimming took 4 bases from V and 1 from J, leaving 13 bases between them. This CDR3 region has 15 residues. CDR1 is LGHDT, CDR2 YNNKEL, per germline (reference sequence).